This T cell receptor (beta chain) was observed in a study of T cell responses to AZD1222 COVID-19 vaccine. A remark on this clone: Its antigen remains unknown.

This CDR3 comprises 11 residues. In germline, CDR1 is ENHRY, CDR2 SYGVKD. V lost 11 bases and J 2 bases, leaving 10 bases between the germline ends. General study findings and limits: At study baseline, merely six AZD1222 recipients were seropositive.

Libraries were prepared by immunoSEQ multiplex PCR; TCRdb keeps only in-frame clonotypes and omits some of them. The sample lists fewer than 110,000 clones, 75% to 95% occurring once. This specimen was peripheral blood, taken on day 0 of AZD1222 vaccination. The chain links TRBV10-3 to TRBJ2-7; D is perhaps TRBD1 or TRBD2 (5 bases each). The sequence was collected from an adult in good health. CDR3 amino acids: CASGAPYEQYF. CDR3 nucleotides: TGTGCCTCCGGGGCCCCCTACGAGCAGTACTTC.